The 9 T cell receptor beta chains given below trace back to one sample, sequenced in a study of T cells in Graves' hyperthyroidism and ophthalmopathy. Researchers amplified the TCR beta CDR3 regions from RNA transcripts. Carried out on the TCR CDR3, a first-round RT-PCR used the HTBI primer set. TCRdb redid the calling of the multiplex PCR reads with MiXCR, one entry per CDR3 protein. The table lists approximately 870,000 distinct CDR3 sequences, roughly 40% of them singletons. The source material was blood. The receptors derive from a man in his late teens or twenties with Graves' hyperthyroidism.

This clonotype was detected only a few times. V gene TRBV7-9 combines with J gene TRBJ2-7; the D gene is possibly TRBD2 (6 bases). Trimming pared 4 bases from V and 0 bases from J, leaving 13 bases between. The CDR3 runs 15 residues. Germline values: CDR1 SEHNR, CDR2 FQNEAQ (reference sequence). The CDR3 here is CASSSRDAVSYEQYF. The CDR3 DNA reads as TGTGCCAGCAGCTCGCGGGACGCCGTCTCCTACGAGCAGTACTTC.

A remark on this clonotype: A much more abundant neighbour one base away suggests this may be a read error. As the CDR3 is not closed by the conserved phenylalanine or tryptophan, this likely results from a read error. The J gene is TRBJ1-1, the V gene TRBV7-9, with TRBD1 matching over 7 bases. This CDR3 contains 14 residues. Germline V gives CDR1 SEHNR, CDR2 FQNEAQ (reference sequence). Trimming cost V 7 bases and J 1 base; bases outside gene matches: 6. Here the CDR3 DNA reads TGTGCCAGCACCTTGGGACAGCAGAACACTGAAGCTTTCCTT. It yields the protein CASTLGQQNTEAFL.

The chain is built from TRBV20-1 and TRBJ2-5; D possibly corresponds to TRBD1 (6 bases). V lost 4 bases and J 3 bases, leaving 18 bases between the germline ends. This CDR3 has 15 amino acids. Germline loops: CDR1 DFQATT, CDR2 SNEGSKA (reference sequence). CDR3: CSAINFLAGEETQYF. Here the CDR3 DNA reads TGCAGTGCTATTAACTTTTTGGCAGGGGAAGAGACCCAGTACTTC.

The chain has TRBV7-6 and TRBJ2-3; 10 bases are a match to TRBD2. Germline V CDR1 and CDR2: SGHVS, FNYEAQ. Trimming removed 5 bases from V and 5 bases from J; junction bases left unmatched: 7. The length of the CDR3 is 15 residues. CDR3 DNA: TGTGCCAGCAGCCCCACTAGCGGGGTTGGAGATACGCAGTATTTT. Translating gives CASSPTSGVGDTQYF.

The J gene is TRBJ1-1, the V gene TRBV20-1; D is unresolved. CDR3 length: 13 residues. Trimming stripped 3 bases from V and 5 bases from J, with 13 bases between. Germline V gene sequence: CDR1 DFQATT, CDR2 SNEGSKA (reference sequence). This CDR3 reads CSASPRRNTEAFF. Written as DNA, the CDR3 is TGCAGTGCTAGCCCCCGCCGGAATACTGAAGCTTTCTTT.

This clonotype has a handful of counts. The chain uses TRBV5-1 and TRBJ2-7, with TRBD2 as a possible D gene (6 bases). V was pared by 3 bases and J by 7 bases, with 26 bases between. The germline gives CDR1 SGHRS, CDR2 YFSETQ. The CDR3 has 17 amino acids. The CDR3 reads CASSSFPASDPPREQYF. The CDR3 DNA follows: TGCGCCAGCAGCTCATTCCCAGCTAGCGACCCACCCCGGGAGCAGTACTTC.

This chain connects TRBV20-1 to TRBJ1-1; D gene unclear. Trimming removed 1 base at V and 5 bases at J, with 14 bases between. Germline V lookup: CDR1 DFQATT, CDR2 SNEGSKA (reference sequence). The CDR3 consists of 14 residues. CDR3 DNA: TGCAGTGCTAGAGGACGGTTCTCTGGAACTGAAGCTTTCTTT. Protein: CSARGRFSGTEAFF.

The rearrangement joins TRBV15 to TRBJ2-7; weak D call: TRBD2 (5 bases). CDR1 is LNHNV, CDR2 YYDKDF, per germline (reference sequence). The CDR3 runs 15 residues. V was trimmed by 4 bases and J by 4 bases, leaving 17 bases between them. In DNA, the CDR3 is TGTGCCACCAGCAATCGCCCAGTTACGGGGTACGAGCAGTACTTC. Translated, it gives CATSNRPVTGYEQYF. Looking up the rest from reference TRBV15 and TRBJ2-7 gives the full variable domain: DAMVIQNPRYQVTQFGKPVTLSCSQTLNHNVMYWYQQKSSQAPKLLFHYYDKDFNNEADTPDNFQSRRPNTSFCFLDIRSPGLGDTAMYLCATSNRPVTGYEQYFGPGTRLTVT.

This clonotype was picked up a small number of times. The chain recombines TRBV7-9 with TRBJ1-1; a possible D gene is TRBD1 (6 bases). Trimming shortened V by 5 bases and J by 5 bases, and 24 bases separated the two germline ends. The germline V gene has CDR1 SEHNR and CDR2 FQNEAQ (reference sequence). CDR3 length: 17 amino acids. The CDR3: CASSARGPGHGFTEAFF. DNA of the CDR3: TGTGCCAGCAGCGCGCGCGGCCCGGGACATGGTTTTACTGAAGCTTTCTTT. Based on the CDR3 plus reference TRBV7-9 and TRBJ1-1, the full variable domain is DTGVSQNPRHKITKRGQNVTFRCDPISEHNRLYWYRQTLGQGPEFLTYFQNEAQLEKSRLLSDRFSAERPKGSFSTLEIQRTEQGDSAMYLCASSARGPGHGFTEAFFGQGTRLTVV.